Below, 20 T cell receptor beta chains from the same sample are listed, as sequenced in a study of blood T cell repertoires in COVID-19. Libraries were prepared by immunoSEQ multiplex PCR; TCRdb keeps only in-frame clonotypes and omits some of them. The table lists roughly 320,000 clones, 85% to 95% of them singletons. The sequenced sample consisted of PBMCs or T cells enriched from blood (not recorded which). These receptors all come from a woman aged 25 to 45 who had been exposed to COVID-19.

V usage is TRBV5-1 and J usage is TRBJ1-1, with D possibly being TRBD1 (6 bases). The CDR3 spans 12 residues. Trimming took off 4 bases at V and 8 bases at J, with 12 bases between the two ends. Per the germline V gene, CDR1 is SGHRS and CDR2 is YFSETQ. This CDR3 reads CASSSTGTEAFF. CDR3 sequence (DNA): TGCGCCAGCAGCAGCACCGGGACAGAAGCTTTCTTT.

The count of this clone is one. In DNA form, the CDR3 reads TGCACTACAGGACGGACTGAAGCTTTCTTT. This sequence encodes CTTGRTEAFF. The chain combines TRBV20-1 with TRBJ1-1, with TRBD1 as a possible D gene (5 bases). The CDR3 totals 10 residues. CDR1 is DFQATT and CDR2 is SNEGSKA in the germline V gene (reference sequence).

A remark on this clone: Other DNA sequences in the same sample also yield this CDR3. V is TRBV2 and J is TRBJ2-7, with 11 nucleotides matching TRBD1. The CDR3 is 13 residues long. Germline V gene data show CDR1 as SNHLY and CDR2 as FYNNEI. The V and J ends lost 6 bases and 3 bases, in that order; junction bases with no gene match: 1. The CDR3 bases are TGTGCCAGCAGCGGGACAGGGGGCTACGAGCAGTACTTC. Translation: CASSGTGGYEQYF.

The CDR3 sequence: CASSPDRDTEAFF. The CDR3 bases are TGCGCCAGCAGCCCGGACAGGGACACTGAAGCTTTCTTT. This rearrangement joins TRBV5-1 to TRBJ1-1; the match to TRBD1 covers 8 bases. CDR1 and CDR2 (germline): SGHRS, YFSETQ. V trimming: 4 bases; J trimming: 3 bases; junction bases outside the gene matches: 2. The CDR3 contains 13 residues.

Regarding this clone: The sample contains more than one DNA sequence encoding this CDR3. The chain is built from TRBV10-3 and TRBJ1-1; 7 bases agree with TRBD1. In germline, CDR1 is ENHRY, CDR2 SYGVKD. This CDR3 has 14 residues. The J segment lost 0 bases and the V segment lost 4 bases, leaving 2 bases of the junction unmatched. The CDR3: CAISGQGLNTEAFF. The DNA of the CDR3 is TGTGCCATCAGTGGACAGGGACTGAACACTGAAGCTTTCTTT.

The gene calls are TRBV5-4 and TRBJ1-6, with 9 positions matching TRBD1. Germline V gene lookup returns CDR1 SGHNT and CDR2 YYREEE (reference sequence). The CDR3 covers 15 residues. V shed 4 bases, J shed 8 bases, and the junction held 7 bases outside the gene matches. In nucleotides, the CDR3 is TGTGCCAGCAGCGCGACAGGGGGAAGGGATTCACCCCTCCACTTT. Translation: CASSATGGRDSPLHF. Filled out from reference TRBV5-4 and TRBJ1-6, the complete variable domain reads ETGVTQSPTHLIKTRGQQVTLRCSSQSGHNTVSWYQQALGQGPQFIFQYYREEENGRGNFPPRFSGLQFPNYSSELNVNALELDDSALYLCASSATGGRDSPLHFGNGTRLTVT.

This clone showed up just once. The V and J genes are TRBV6-7 and TRBJ1-4, with D maybe TRBD1 (6 bases). Being an ORF, TRBV6-7 has a function that is uncertain. The CDR3 extends over 14 amino acids. With 4 bases removed from V and 7 bases from J, the gap between germline ends came to 13 bases. The CDR3 nucleotides are TGTGCCAGCAGTTCCATCAGGGGCGGTGAAAAACTGTTTTTT. This codes for CASSSIRGGEKLFF.

This rearrangement joins TRBV5-1 to TRBJ1-1, with TRBD1 matching over 7 bases. V shed 3 bases, J shed 6 bases, and the junction held 11 bases outside the gene matches. The germline CDR1 and CDR2 sequences are SGHRS and YFSETQ. The CDR3 extends over 15 amino acids. As DNA, the CDR3 is TGCGCCAGCAGCTCCAAGGGGACAGCGTACGCTGAAGCTTTCTTT. Translation gives CASSSKGTAYAEAFF.

The CDR3 loop is CAQKRGNSPLHF. As DNA, the CDR3 is TGTGCCCAAAAGAGGGGGAATTCACCCCTCCACTTT. The rearrangement joins TRBV12-1 to TRBJ1-6; the table's TRBD1 call for D was not verified on the DNA. TRBV12-1 is a listed pseudogene. CDR3 size: 12 residues.

The gene calls are TRBV7-2 and TRBJ2-7; TRBD2 matches 13 bases. The V segment lost 4 bases and the J segment 9 bases; nucleotides outside the gene matches: 9. Germline V gene sequence: CDR1 SGHTA, CDR2 FQGNSA. The CDR3 covers 15 residues. CDR3 region: CASSSGTSGAAGQYF. In DNA, the CDR3 is TGTGCCAGCAGCTCCGGGACTAGCGGGGCCGCGGGGCAGTACTTC.

DNA for the CDR3: TGTGCCAGTAGTATTGATGGGGCAATGGGGGGCTACACCTTC. Translated: CASSIDGAMGGYTF. The V and J genes are TRBV19 and TRBJ1-2; a possible D gene is TRBD1 (5 bases). V was clipped by 3 bases and J by 8 bases, with 16 bases between them. CDR1 is LNHDA and CDR2 is SQIVND in the germline V gene (reference sequence). This CDR3 comprises 14 residues.

This clone was detected once. The rearrangement uses TRBV10-3 and TRBJ2-2; tentative D call: TRBD2 (5 bases). The CDR3 sequence is 12 residues long. CDR1 is ENHRY and CDR2 is SYGVKD in the germline V gene. V was trimmed by 5 bases and J by 6 bases, leaving 7 bases between them. The CDR3 bases are TGTGCCATCAGTCCCGGGGCCGGGGAGCTGTTTTTT. This translates into CAISPGAGELFF.

V and J are TRBV29-1 and TRBJ2-7; 9 bases are a match to TRBD2. Trimming cost V 4 bases and J 1 base; bases outside gene matches: 5. Per germline, CDR1 SQVTM and CDR2 ANQGSEA. This CDR3 comprises 14 residues. CDR3 sequence (DNA): TGCAGCGTTGGTAGCGGGGGCTGGTCCTACGAGCAGTACTTC. Amino acids: CSVGSGGWSYEQYF.

The sample holds one count of this clone. The CDR3 DNA reads as TGTGCCACCAGCAGGGGAATGGCGGGGGGCTACGAGCAGTACTTC. It codes for CATSRGMAGGYEQYF. The chain uses TRBV15 and TRBJ2-7, with 8 bases aligning to TRBD2. The V segment lost 3 bases and the J segment 3 bases; nucleotides outside the gene matches: 7. The V gene's germline CDR1 is LNHNV and CDR2 YYDKDF (reference sequence). CDR3 length: 15 residues.

The genes are TRBV21-1 and TRBJ1-2; the tabulated D call, TRBD1, remains unverified against the DNA. TRBV21-1 is a known pseudogene. CDR3 size: 14 residues. The chain's CDR3 is CASKGRQGNYGYTF. CDR3 sequence (DNA): TGTGCCAGCAAAGGACGGCAGGGGAACTATGGCTACACCTTC.

As to this clone: Different DNA sequences within this sample yield the same CDR3. The chain is built from TRBV2 and TRBJ1-1; D remains ambiguous. The CDR3 runs to 11 residues. The germline V gene encodes CDR1 SNHLY and CDR2 FYNNEI. The V gene lost 6 bases and the J gene lost 3 bases, with 5 bases spanning the gap. Here the CDR3 reads CASSEYTEAFF. The CDR3 nucleotides are TGTGCCAGCAGCGAGTACACTGAAGCTTTCTTT.

The chain employs TRBV9 and TRBJ1-5; a weak D match, TRBD1 (5 bases). The CDR3 is 15 amino acids. V gave up 0 bases and J gave up 3 bases, with 10 bases separating them. Germline V gene data show CDR1 as SGDLS and CDR2 as YYNGEE. The CDR3 is CASSVDPGPNQPQHF. The CDR3, as DNA: TGTGCCAGCAGCGTAGATCCAGGGCCCAATCAGCCCCAGCATTTT.

J is TRBJ2-6 and V is TRBV18; no reliable D call. Between the trimmed V and J ends, which lost 5 bases and 0 bases, there was a span of 17 bases. The CDR3 has 18 residues. CDR1 is KGHSH, CDR2 LQKENI, per germline. This CDR3 reads CASSSKFSPGSGANVLTF. The CDR3 DNA reads as TGTGCCAGCTCATCCAAATTCTCCCCGGGCTCTGGGGCCAACGTCCTGACTTTC. The whole variable domain, remainder taken from reference TRBV18 and TRBJ2-6, is NAGVMQNPRHLVRRRGQEARLRCSPMKGHSHVYWYRQLPEEGLKFMVYLQKENIIDESGMPKERFSAEFPKEGPSILRIQQVVRGDSAAYFCASSSKFSPGSGANVLTFGAGSRLTVL.

This clone was observed once. V is TRBV6-5 and J is TRBJ1-1; D may be TRBD1 (6 bases). The CDR3 runs 14 residues. Trimming left V 2 bases short and J 4 bases short, with 11 bases between. From germline, CDR1 is MNHEY and CDR2 SVGAGI. CDR3 in DNA: TGTGCCAGCAGTTACCCAGGGGAGGGCACTGAAGCTTTCTTT. It encodes CASSYPGEGTEAFF.

This chain connects TRBV11-2 to TRBJ1-5, with TRBD1 matching 7 bases. This CDR3 has 15 residues. Germline CDR1 reads SGHAT; CDR2 reads FQNNGV. The trim removed 4 bases at V and 0 bases at J, leaving 3 bases unmatched. This chain's CDR3 is CASSSDRYSNQPQHF. CDR3 in DNA: TGTGCCAGCAGCTCGGACAGGTATAGCAATCAGCCCCAGCATTTT.